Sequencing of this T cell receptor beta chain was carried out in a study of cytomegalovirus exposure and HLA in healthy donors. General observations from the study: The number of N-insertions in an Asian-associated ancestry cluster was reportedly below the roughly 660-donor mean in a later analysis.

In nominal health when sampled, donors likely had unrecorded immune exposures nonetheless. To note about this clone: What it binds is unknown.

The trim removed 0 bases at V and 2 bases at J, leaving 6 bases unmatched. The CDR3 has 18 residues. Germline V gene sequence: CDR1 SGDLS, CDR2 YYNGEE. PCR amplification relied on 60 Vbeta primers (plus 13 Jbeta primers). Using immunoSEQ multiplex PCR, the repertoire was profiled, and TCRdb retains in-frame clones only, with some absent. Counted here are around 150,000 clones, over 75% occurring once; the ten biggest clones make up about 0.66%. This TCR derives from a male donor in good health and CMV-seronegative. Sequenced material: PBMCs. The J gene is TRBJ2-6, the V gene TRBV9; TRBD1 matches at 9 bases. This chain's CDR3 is CASSVAITGGAGANVLTF. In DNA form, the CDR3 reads TGTGCCAGCAGCGTAGCAATTACAGGGGGCGCTGGGGCCAACGTCCTGACTTTC.